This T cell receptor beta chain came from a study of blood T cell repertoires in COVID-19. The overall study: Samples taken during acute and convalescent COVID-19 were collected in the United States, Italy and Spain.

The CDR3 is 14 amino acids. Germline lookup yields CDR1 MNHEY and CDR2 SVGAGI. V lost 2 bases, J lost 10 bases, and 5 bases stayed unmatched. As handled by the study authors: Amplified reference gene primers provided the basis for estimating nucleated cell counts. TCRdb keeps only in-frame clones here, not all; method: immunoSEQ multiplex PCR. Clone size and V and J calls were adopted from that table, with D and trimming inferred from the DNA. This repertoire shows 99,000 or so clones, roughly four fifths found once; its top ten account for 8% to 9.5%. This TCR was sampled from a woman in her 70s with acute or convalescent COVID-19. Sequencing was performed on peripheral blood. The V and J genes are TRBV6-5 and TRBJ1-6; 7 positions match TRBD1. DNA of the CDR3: TGTGCCAGCAGTTACGACAGGGCAGGGTCACCCCTCCACTTT. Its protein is CASSYDRAGSPLHF.